Below, one T cell receptor (beta chain) is given with its context. Its antigen is unknown. The treatment: some 20 received Ad26.COV2.S at low or high dose, single or two shots; several received placebo; per-sample allocation not given. Sampling was performed 63 days after the first vaccine or placebo injection. The vaccine antigen was prefusion-stabilized Wuhan SARS-CoV-2 spike. The protocol was immunoSEQ multiplex PCR, while the TCRdb copy is restricted to in-frame clones and leaves out a portion. The repertoire holds hundreds of thousands of clones, with 75% to 90% as singletons. This sample was included in a study of Ad26.COV2.S vaccination and SARS-CoV-2 variants. Turning to the study itself: Donor allocation was to the COV1001 Ad26.COV2.S trial arm. In the study, Ad26.COV2.S was injected intramuscularly once, or twice 56 days apart.

Study-wide results and caveats: Vaccine and placebo recipients had comparable breadth of non-spike TCRs.

Per germline, CDR1 MNHEY and CDR2 SVGAGI. The CDR3 covers 15 residues. Germline trimming cut 2 bases from V and 9 bases from J; bases unmatched to any gene: 10. This TCR was sampled from a person between 18 and 65 years old who received the Ad26.COV2.S COVID-19 vaccine or a placebo. The sample consisted of peripheral blood, taken in a trial of Ad26.COV2.S vaccine versus placebo. The V and J genes are TRBV6-5 and TRBJ1-2; 9 nucleotides line up with TRBD1. The CDR3 sequence is CASSYVAGTGSSYTF. The CDR3 DNA is TGTGCCAGCAGTTACGTGGCCGGGACAGGGAGTAGCTACACCTTC.